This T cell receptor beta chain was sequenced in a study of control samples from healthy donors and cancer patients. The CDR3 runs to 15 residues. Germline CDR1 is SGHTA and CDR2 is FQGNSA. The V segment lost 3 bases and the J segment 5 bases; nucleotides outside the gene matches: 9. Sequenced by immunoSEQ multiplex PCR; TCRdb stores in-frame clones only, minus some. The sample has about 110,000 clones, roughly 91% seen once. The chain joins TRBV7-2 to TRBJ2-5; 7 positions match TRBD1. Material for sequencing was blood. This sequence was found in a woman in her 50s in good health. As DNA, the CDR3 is TGTGCCAGCAGCTTTCAGGGGGTCTCCCTTGAGACCCAGTACTTC. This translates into CASSFQGVSLETQYF.